This TCR beta chain emerged from a study of blood T cell repertoires in COVID-19. Study-wide context: Both acute and convalescent COVID-19 samples were obtained from the United States, Italy and Spain. PBMCs, B-cell-depleted T cells, or T cells were the source of the cDNA or gDNA that made up the material.

Authors' methods: Estimates of nucleated cell counts were drawn from the amplification of reference gene primers. Using immunoSEQ multiplex PCR, the repertoire was profiled, and TCRdb retains in-frame clones only, with some absent. V and J calls plus clone size are reproduced from that table; the DNA served to infer D and trimming. The table lists around 72,000 clones, roughly 80% of them singletons. Sequenced material: peripheral blood. The origin of this receptor is a woman aged 80 or over with acute or convalescent COVID-19.

CDR3 in DNA: TGTGCCAGCAGCACAACTAGCGGGAGTGGCAATGAGCAGTTCTTC. It encodes CASSTTSGSGNEQFF. The chain uses TRBV11-3 and TRBJ2-1, with 11 bases identical to TRBD2. CDR3 size: 15 residues. Trimming at V came to 5 bases and at J to 6 bases, leaving 6 bases not matched to a gene. CDR1 SGHNT and CDR2 YENEEA come from the germline V gene.